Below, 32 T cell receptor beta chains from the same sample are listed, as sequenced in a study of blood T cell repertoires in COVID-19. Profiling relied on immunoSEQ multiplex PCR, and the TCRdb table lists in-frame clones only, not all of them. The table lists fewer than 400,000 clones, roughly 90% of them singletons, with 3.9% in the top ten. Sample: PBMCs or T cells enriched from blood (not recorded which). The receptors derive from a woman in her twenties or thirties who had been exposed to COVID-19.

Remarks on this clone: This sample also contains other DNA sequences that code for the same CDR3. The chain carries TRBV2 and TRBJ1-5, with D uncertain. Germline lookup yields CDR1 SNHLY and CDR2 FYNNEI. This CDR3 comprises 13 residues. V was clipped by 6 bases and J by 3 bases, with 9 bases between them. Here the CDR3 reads CASRTRSNQPQHF. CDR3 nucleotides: TGTGCCAGCAGAACAAGATCCAATCAGCCCCAGCATTTT.

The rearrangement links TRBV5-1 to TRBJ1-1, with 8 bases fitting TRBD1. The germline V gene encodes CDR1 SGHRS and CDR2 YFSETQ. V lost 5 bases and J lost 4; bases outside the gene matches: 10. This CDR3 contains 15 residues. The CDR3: CASSEVQGASTEAFF. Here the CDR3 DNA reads TGCGCCAGCAGTGAGGTGCAGGGGGCGAGCACTGAAGCTTTCTTT. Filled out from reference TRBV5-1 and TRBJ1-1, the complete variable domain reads KAGVTQTPRYLIKTRGQQVTLSCSPISGHRSVSWYQQTPGQGLQFLFEYFSETQRNKGNFPGRFSGRQFSNSRSEMNVSTLELGDSALYLCASSEVQGASTEAFFGQGTRLTVV.

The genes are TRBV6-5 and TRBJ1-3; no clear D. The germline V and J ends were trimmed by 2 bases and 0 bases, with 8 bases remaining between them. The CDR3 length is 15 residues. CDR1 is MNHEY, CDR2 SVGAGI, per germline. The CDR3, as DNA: TGTGCCAGCAGTTACACGTCCTACTCTGGAAACACCATATATTTT. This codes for CASSYTSYSGNTIYF.

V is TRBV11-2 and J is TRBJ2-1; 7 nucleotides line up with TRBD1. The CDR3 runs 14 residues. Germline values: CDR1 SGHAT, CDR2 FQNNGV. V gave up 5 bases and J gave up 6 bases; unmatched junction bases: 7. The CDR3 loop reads CASSARTGGNEQFF. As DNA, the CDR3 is TGTGCCAGCAGCGCGCGGACAGGCGGCAATGAGCAGTTCTTC.

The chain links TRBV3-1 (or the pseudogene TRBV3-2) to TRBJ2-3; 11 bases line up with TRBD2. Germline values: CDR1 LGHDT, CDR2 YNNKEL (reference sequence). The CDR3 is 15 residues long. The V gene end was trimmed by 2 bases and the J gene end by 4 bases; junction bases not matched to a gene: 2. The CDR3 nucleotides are TGTGCCAGCAGCCAACTAGCGGGGGGCGCAGATACGCAGTATTTT. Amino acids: CASSQLAGGADTQYF.

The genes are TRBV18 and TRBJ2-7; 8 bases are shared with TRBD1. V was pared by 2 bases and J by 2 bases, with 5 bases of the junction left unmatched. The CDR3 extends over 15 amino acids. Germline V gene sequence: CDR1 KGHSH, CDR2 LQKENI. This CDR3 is CASSPSADRAYEQYF. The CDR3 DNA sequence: TGTGCCAGCTCACCATCGGCGGACAGGGCCTACGAGCAGTACTTC.

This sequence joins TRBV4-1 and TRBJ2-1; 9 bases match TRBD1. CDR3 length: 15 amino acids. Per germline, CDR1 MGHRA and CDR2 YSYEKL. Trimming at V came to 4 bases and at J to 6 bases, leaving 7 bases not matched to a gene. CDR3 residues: CASSLPGQGGNEQFF. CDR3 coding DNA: TGCGCCAGCAGCCTCCCGGGACAGGGTGGCAATGAGCAGTTCTTC.

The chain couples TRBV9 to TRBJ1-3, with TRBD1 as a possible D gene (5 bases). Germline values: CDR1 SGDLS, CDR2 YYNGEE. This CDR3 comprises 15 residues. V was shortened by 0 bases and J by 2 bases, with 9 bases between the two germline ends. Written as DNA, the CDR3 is TGTGCCAGCAGCGTAGATCAGGGTACTGGAAACACCATATATTTT. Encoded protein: CASSVDQGTGNTIYF.

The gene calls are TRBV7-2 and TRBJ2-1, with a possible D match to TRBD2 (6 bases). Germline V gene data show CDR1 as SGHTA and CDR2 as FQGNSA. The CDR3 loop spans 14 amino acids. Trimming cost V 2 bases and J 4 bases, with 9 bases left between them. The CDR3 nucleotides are TGTGCCAGCAGCTTATGGGACTCTTACAATGAGCAGTTCTTC. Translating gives CASSLWDSYNEQFF. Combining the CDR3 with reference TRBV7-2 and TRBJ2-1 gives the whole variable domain GAGVSQSPSNKVTEKGKDVELRCDPISGHTALYWYRQSLGQGLEFLIYFQGNSAPDKSGLPSDRFSAERTGGSVSTLTIQRTQQEDSAVYLCASSLWDSYNEQFFGPGTRLTVL.

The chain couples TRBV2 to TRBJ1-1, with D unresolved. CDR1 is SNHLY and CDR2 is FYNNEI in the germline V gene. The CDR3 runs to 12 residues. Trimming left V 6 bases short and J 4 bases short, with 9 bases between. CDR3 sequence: CASRSPGTEAFF. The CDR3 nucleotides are TGTGCCAGCAGATCCCCAGGCACTGAAGCTTTCTTT. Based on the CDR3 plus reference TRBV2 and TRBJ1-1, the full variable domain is EPEVTQTPSHQVTQMGQEVILRCVPISNHLYFYWYRQILGQKVEFLVSFYNNEISEKSEIFDDQFSVERPDGSNFTLKIRSTKLEDSAMYFCASRSPGTEAFFGQGTRLTVV.

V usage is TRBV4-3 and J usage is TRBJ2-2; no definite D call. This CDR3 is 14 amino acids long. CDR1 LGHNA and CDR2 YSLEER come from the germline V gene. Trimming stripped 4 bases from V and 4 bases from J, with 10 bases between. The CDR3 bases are TGCGCCAGCAGCCGAGCTTCATTCACCGGGGAGCTGTTTTTT. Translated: CASSRASFTGELFF.

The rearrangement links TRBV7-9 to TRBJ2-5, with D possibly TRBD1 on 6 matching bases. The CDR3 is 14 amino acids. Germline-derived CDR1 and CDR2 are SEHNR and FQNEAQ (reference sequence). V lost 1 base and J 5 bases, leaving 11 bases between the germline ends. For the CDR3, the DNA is TGTGCCAGCAGCTTAGGCAGGGGACGGGAGACCCAGTACTTC. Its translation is CASSLGRGRETQYF.

CDR3 amino acids: CASSLAGTGRIRFSYNEQFF. The CDR3 nucleotides are TGTGCCAGCAGCTTAGCCGGGACAGGACGAATTAGATTCTCCTACAATGAGCAGTTCTTC. V and J are TRBV7-8 and TRBJ2-1; 8 bases line up with TRBD1. Germline V gene sequence: CDR1 SGHVS, CDR2 FQNEAQ. The CDR3 totals 20 residues. After removal of 0 bases from V and 0 bases from J, the junction contained 13 bases not matched to a gene.

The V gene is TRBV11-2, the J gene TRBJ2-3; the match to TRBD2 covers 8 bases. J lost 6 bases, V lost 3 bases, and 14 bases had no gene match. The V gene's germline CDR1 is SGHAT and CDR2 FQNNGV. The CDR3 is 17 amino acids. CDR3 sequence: CASSFEGAGVLGDTQYF. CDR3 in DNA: TGTGCCAGCAGCTTTGAGGGAGCGGGGGTATTGGGGGATACGCAGTATTTT.

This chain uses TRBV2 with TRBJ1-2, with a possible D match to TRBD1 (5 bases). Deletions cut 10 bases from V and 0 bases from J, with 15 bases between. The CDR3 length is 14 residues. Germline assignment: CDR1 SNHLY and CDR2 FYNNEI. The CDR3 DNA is TGTGCCACCCGACTGGGGCAAGCTAACTATGGCTACACCTTC. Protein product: CATRLGQANYGYTF.

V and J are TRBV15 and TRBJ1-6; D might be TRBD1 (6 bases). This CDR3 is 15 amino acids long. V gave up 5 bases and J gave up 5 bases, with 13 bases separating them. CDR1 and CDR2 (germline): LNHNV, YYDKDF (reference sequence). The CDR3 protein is CATSDWGPDNSPLHF. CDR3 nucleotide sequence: TGTGCCACCAGCGATTGGGGGCCGGATAATTCACCCCTCCACTTT.

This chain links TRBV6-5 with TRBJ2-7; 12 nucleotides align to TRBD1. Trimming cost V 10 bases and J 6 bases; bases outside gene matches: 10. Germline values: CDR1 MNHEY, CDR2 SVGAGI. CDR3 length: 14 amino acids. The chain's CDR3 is CATLGTGGSGEQYF. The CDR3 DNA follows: TGTGCCACCCTAGGGACAGGGGGCTCGGGCGAGCAGTACTTC.

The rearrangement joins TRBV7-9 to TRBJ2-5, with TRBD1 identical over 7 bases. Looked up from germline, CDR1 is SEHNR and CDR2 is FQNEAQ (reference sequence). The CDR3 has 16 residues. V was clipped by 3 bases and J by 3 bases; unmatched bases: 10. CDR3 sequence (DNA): TGTGCCAGCAGCTTTAGAACAGGGGCTCTTAAAGAGACCCAGTACTTC. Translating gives CASSFRTGALKETQYF.

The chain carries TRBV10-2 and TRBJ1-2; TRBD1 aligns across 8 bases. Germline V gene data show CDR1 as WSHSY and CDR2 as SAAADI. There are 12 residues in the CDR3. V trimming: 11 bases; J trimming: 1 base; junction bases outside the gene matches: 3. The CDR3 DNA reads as TGCGCCGGAGGACAGGGTAACTATGGCTACACCTTC. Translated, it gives CAGGQGNYGYTF.

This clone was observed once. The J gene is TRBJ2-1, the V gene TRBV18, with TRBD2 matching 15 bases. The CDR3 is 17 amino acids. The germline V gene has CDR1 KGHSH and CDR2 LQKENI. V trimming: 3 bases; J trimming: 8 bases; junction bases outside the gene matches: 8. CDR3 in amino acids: CASSPPGLAGGVDEQFF. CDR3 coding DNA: TGTGCCAGCTCACCTCCTGGACTAGCGGGGGGGGTTGATGAGCAGTTCTTC.

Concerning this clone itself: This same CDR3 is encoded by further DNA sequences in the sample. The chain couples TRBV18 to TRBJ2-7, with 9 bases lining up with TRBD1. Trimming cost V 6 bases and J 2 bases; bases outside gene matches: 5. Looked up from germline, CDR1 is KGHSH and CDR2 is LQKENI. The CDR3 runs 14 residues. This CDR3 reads CASSPGQGAYEQYF. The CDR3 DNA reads TGTGCCAGCTCGCCGGGACAGGGAGCCTACGAGCAGTACTTC.

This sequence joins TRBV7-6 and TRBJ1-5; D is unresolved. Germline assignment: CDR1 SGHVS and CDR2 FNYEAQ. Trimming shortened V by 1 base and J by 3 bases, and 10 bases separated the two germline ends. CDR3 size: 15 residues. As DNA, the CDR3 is TGTGCCAGCAGCTTAGGCGATCGCCCCAATCAGCCCCAGCATTTT. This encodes CASSLGDRPNQPQHF.

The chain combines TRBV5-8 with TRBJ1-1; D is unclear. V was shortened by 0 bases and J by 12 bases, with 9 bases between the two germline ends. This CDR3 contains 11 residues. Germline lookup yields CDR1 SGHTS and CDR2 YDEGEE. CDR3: CASSLVNLSFF. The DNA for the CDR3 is TGTGCCAGCAGCTTGGTCAACTTGTCTTTCTTT. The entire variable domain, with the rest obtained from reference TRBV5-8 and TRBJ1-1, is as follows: EAGVTQSPTHLIKTRGQQATLRCSPISGHTSVYWYQQALGLGLQFLLWYDEGEERNRGNFPPRFSGRQFPNYSSELNVNALELEDSALYLCASSLVNLSFFGQGTRLTVV.

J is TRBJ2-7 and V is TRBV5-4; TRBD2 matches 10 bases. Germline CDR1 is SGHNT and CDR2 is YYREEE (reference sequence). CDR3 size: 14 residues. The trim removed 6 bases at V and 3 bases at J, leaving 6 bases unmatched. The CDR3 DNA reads TGTGCCAGCAACTTAGCGGGGGGCAGCTACGAGCAGTACTTC. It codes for CASNLAGGSYEQYF. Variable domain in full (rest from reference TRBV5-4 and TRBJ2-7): ETGVTQSPTHLIKTRGQQVTLRCSSQSGHNTVSWYQQALGQGPQFIFQYYREEENGRGNFPPRFSGLQFPNYSSELNVNALELDDSALYLCASNLAGGSYEQYFGPGTRLTVT.

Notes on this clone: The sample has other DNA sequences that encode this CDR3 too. The CDR3 is CASSLNSGGNTIYF. The CDR3, as DNA: TGTGCCAGCAGCTTAAACAGTGGAGGAAACACCATATATTTT. This chain joins TRBV7-9 and TRBJ1-3; unclear D gene. The CDR3 has 14 amino acids. The germline V gene has CDR1 SEHNR and CDR2 FQNEAQ (reference sequence). Trimming removed 2 bases from V and 4 bases from J, with 9 bases in between. Combining the CDR3 with reference TRBV7-9 and TRBJ1-3 gives the whole variable domain DTGVSQNPRHKITKRGQNVTFRCDPISEHNRLYWYRQTLGQGPEFLTYFQNEAQLEKSRLLSDRFSAERPKGSFSTLEIQRTEQGDSAMYLCASSLNSGGNTIYFGEGSWLTVV.

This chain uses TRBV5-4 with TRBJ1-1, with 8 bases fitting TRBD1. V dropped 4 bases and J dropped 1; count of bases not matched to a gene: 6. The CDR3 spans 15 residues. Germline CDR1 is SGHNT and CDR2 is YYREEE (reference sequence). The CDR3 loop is CASSPRTGQNTEAFF. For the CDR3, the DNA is TGTGCCAGCAGCCCAAGGACAGGGCAGAACACTGAAGCTTTCTTT.

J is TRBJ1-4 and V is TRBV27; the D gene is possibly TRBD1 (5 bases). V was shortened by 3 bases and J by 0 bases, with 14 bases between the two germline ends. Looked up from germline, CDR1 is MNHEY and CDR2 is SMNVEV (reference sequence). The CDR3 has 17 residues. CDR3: CASSFSWTRATNEKLFF. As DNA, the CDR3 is TGTGCCAGCAGTTTCTCGTGGACAAGAGCAACTAATGAAAAACTGTTTTTT. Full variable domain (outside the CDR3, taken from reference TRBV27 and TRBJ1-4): EAQVTQNPRYLITVTGKKLTVTCSQNMNHEYMSWYRQDPGLGLRQIYYSMNVEVTDKGDVPEGYKVSRKEKRNFPLILESPSPNQTSLYFCASSFSWTRATNEKLFFGSGTQLSVL.

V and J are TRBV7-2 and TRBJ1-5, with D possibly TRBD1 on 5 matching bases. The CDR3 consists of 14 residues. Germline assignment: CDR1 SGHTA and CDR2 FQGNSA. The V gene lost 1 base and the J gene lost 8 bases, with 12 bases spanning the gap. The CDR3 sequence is CASSLGGGVEPQHF. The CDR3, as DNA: TGTGCCAGCAGCTTAGGGGGCGGAGTAGAGCCCCAGCATTTT. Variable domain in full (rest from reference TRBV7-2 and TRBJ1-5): GAGVSQSPSNKVTEKGKDVELRCDPISGHTALYWYRQSLGQGLEFLIYFQGNSAPDKSGLPSDRFSAERTGGSVSTLTIQRTQQEDSAVYLCASSLGGGVEPQHFGDGTRLSIL.

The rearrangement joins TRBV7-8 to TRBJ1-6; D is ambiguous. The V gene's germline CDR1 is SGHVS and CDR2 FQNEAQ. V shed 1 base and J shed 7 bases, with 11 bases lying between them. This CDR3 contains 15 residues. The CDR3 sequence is CASSLEFPRNSPLHF. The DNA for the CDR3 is TGTGCCAGCAGCTTAGAGTTCCCGAGAAATTCACCCCTCCACTTT.

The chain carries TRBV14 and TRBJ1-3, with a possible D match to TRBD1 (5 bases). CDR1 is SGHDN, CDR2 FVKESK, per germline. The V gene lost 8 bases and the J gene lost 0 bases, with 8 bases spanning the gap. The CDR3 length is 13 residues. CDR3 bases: TGTGCCAGCGACAGTAGCTCTGGAAACACCATATATTTT. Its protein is CASDSSSGNTIYF. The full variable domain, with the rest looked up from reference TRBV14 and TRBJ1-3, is EAGVTQFPSHSVIEKGQTVTLRCDPISGHDNLYWYRRVMGKEIKFLLHFVKESKQDESGMPNNRFLAERTGGTYSTLKVQPAELEDSGVYFCASDSSSGNTIYFGEGSWLTVV.

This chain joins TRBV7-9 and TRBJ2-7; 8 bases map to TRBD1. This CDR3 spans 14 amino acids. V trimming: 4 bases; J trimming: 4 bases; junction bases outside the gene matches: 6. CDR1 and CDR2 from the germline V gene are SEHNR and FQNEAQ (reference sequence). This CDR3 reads CASSSTDRGYEQYF. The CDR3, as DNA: TGTGCCAGCAGCTCGACTGACAGGGGTTACGAGCAGTACTTC.

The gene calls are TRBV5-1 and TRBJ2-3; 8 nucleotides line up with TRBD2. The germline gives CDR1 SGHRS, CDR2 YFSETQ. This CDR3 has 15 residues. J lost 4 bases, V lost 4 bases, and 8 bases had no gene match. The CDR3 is CASSRVAGSPDTQYF. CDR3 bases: TGCGCCAGCAGCCGCGTAGCGGGGTCTCCAGATACGCAGTATTTT.